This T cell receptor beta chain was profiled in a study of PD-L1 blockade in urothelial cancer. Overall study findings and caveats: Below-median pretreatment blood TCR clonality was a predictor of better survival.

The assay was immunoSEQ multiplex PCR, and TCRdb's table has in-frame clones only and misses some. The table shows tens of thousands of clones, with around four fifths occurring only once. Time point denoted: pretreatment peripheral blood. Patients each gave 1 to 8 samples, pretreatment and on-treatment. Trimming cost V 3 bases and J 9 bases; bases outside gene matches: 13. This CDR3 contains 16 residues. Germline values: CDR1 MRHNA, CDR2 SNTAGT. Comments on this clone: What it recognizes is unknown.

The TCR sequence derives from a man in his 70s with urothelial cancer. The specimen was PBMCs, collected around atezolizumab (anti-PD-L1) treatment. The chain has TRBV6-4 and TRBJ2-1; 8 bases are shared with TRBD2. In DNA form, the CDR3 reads TGTGCCAGCAGTGATCTCGGGGGGGCTTCCCCGACTGAGCAGTTCTTC. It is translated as CASSDLGGASPTEQFF.